This T cell receptor (beta chain) was identified in a study of graft-versus-host responses after intestinal transplantation. Concerning this clone itself: Its antigen is as yet unknown.

This CDR3 contains 12 residues. Trimming removed 2 bases from V and 6 bases from J, with 8 bases in between. Germline loops: CDR1 KGHSH, CDR2 LQKENI. TCRdb keeps only in-frame clones here, not all; method: immunoSEQ multiplex PCR. The table shows 84,000 or so clones, with 80% to 95% occurring only once. The sample in question was unstimulated CD4+ T cells sorted from spleen or lymph node cells, obtained before intestinal transplant. The origin of this receptor is a human donor who received an intestinal transplant. This chain links TRBV18 with TRBJ2-7, with TRBD2 as a possible D gene (6 bases). Here the CDR3 DNA reads TGTGCCAGCTCACCAGCGGGGTTCGAGCAGTACTTC. Protein sequence: CASSPAGFEQYF.